The 16 T cell receptor beta chains below were found in one sample sequenced in a study of blood T cell repertoires in COVID-19. Assay: immunoSEQ multiplex PCR; the TCRdb copy retains only in-frame clones and omits some. The sample records 150,000 to 200,000 clones, around 90% being singletons. Sequencing was done on a sample of peripheral blood. These receptors were collected from a man in his forties with acute or convalescent COVID-19.

The chain recombines TRBV2 with TRBJ2-7; 8 bases line up with TRBD2. The germline CDR1 and CDR2 sequences are SNHLY and FYNNEI. The CDR3 extends over 16 amino acids. Germline trimming cut 8 bases from V and 2 bases from J; bases unmatched to any gene: 14. The CDR3: CASRGGSLDSPYEQYF. The CDR3 DNA is TGTGCCAGCCGGGGGGGGAGCCTGGACAGTCCCTACGAGCAGTACTTC.

The V and J genes are TRBV9 and TRBJ2-5; a possible D gene is TRBD2 (6 bases). This CDR3 spans 16 amino acids. Germline CDR1 is SGDLS and CDR2 is YYNGEE. Deletions cut 4 bases from V and 5 bases from J, with 21 bases between. The CDR3 region is CASSPYGGGPGETQYF. DNA for the CDR3: TGTGCCAGCAGCCCCTACGGGGGTGGGCCGGGGGAGACCCAGTACTTC. The complete variable domain, with remaining parts taken from reference TRBV9 and TRBJ2-5, reads DSGVTQTPKHLITATGQRVTLRCSPRSGDLSVYWYQQSLDQGLQFLIQYYNGEERAKGNILERFSAQQFPDLHSELNLSSLELGDSALYFCASSPYGGGPGETQYFGPGTRLLVL.

The rearrangement links TRBV19 to TRBJ1-2; 8 bases match TRBD1. Germline trimming cut 3 bases from V and 7 bases from J; bases unmatched to any gene: 10. The germline gives CDR1 LNHDA, CDR2 SQIVND (reference sequence). This CDR3 spans 15 amino acids. The CDR3 reads CASSMEGQGAVGYTF. The CDR3 nucleotides are TGTGCCAGTAGTATGGAAGGGCAGGGGGCGGTTGGCTACACCTTC. Supplemented by reference TRBV19 and TRBJ1-2, the full variable domain reads DGGITQSPKYLFRKEGQNVTLSCEQNLNHDAMYWYRQDPGQGLRLIYYSQIVNDFQKGDIAEGYSVSREKKESFPLTVTSAQKNPTAFYLCASSMEGQGAVGYTFGSGTRLTVV.

V usage is TRBV4-1 and J usage is TRBJ1-5; 8 bases agree with TRBD1. CDR3 length: 17 amino acids. Germline CDR1 and CDR2: MGHRA and YSYEKL. V trimming: 0 bases; J trimming: 7 bases; junction bases outside the gene matches: 11. For the CDR3, the DNA is TGCGCCAGCAGCCAAGAATTAACAGGGGGATCAGGACAGCCCCAGCATTTT. It is translated as CASSQELTGGSGQPQHF.

The chain uses TRBV10-3 and TRBJ2-3; TRBD2 matches 8 bases. Looked up from germline, CDR1 is ENHRY and CDR2 is SYGVKD. The length of the CDR3 is 14 residues. With V trimmed by 3 bases and J by 4 bases, 3 bases remained unmatched. The CDR3: CAISDRSGADTQYF. The CDR3 nucleotides read TGTGCCATCAGTGATCGTAGCGGGGCAGATACGCAGTATTTT.

This clone has just a few counts. J is TRBJ1-6 and V is TRBV6-2 or TRBV6-3; 7 positions match TRBD1. Germline V lookup: CDR1 MNHEY, CDR2 SVGEGT. The CDR3 is made up of 18 amino acids. Germline trimming cut 5 bases from V and 5 bases from J; bases unmatched to any gene: 15. CDR3 in amino acids: CASSPPLGGAQNNSPLHF. CDR3 DNA sequence: TGTGCCAGCAGTCCGCCCCTAGGGGGCGCTCAGAATAATTCACCCCTCCACTTT.

The chain joins TRBV27 to TRBJ1-2; 10 bases match TRBD1. CDR3 length equals 18 residues. Germline trimming cut 3 bases from V and 2 bases from J; bases unmatched to any gene: 12. Germline CDR1 reads MNHEY; CDR2 reads SMNVEV (reference sequence). DNA for the CDR3: TGTGCCAGCAGTTTGAGATCGAGACAGGGGGCGTACAACTATGGCTACACCTTC. Translation gives CASSLRSRQGAYNYGYTF.

The V call is TRBV13, the J call TRBJ1-3; D not resolved. The V end lost 1 base, the J end lost 2 bases, and 9 bases lay between the germline ends. Germline assignment: CDR1 PRHDT and CDR2 FYEKMQ (reference sequence). The CDR3 is 15 amino acids. This chain's CDR3 is CASSLDVRAGNTIYF. In DNA, the CDR3 is TGTGCCAGCAGCTTAGACGTACGGGCTGGAAACACCATATATTTT.

V gene TRBV6-5 combines with J gene TRBJ2-7; 8 nucleotides align to TRBD1. J was trimmed by 0 bases and V by 6 bases; bases with no gene match: 4. Per the germline V gene, CDR1 is MNHEY and CDR2 is SVGAGI. The length of the CDR3 is 14 residues. The CDR3 DNA reads as TGTGCCAGCAGCGGACAGGGAAACTCCTACGAGCAGTACTTC. It codes for CASSGQGNSYEQYF.

The rearrangement links TRBV7-6 to TRBJ1-1; TRBD1 might be the D (6 bases). The CDR3 covers 13 residues. The V end was cut by 1 base, the J end by 4 bases, with 7 bases between. The V gene's germline CDR1 is SGHVS and CDR2 FNYEAQ. The CDR3 here is CASSLDRVTEAFF. CDR3 coding DNA: TGTGCCAGCAGCTTAGACAGGGTCACTGAAGCTTTCTTT. Full variable domain (remainder filled in from reference TRBV7-6 and TRBJ1-1): GAGVSQSPRYKVTKRGQDVALRCDPISGHVSLYWYRQALGQGPEFLTYFNYEAQQDKSGLPNDRFSAERPEGSISTLTIQRTEQRDSAMYRCASSLDRVTEAFFGQGTRLTVV.

The rearrangement uses TRBV5-1 and TRBJ1-2; 7 nucleotides line up with TRBD1. From germline, CDR1 is SGHRS and CDR2 YFSETQ. Germline trimming cut 0 bases from V and 6 bases from J; bases unmatched to any gene: 5. CDR3 length: 14 amino acids. CDR3 sequence (DNA): TGCGCCAGCAGCTTGGGACAGGGTCAAGATGGCTACACCTTC. Amino acids: CASSLGQGQDGYTF.

CDR3 coding DNA: TGTGCCAGCAGTTTATCCTCACCGGGACTAGGGAGTACGCAGTATTTT. It is translated as CASSLSSPGLGSTQYF. The chain joins TRBV27 to TRBJ2-3, with 8 bases lining up with TRBD2. Looked up from germline, CDR1 is MNHEY and CDR2 is SMNVEV (reference sequence). There are 16 residues in the CDR3. V shed 0 bases, J shed 8 bases, and the junction held 10 bases outside the gene matches.

V and J are TRBV29-1 and TRBJ2-7; a weak D match, TRBD1 (5 bases). Trimming shortened V by 0 bases and J by 2 bases, and 8 bases separated the two germline ends. The CDR3 loop spans 13 amino acids. Germline V gene sequence: CDR1 SQVTM, CDR2 ANQGSEA. CDR3 bases: TGCAGCGTTGAAGAGGACAACCCCTACGAGCAGTACTTC. Its protein product is CSVEEDNPYEQYF.

The V and J genes are TRBV18 and TRBJ1-5; D gene unclear. There are 18 residues in the CDR3. CDR1 is KGHSH, CDR2 LQKENI, per germline. V shed 8 bases and J shed 6 bases, with 29 bases lying between them. The CDR3 here is CASPGSQFWGGNSQPQHF. The CDR3 DNA follows: TGTGCCAGCCCGGGGAGTCAGTTCTGGGGTGGTAATAGTCAGCCCCAGCATTTT.

The chain uses TRBV6-5 and TRBJ1-4, with a tentative D call TRBD1 (5 bases). The CDR3 covers 14 residues. The V end was cut by 0 bases, the J end by 7 bases, with 9 bases between. CDR1 is MNHEY and CDR2 is SVGAGI in the germline V gene. In DNA, the CDR3 is TGTGCCAGCAGTTACTCCAGGGCTGGTGAAAAACTGTTTTTT. It yields the protein CASSYSRAGEKLFF.

This clone was counted between two and nine times. V is TRBV5-4 and J is TRBJ2-2; 7 bases match TRBD2. CDR1 and CDR2 (germline): SGHNT, YYREEE (reference sequence). This CDR3 has 13 residues. Losses at the gene ends were 4 bases for V and 7 bases for J; bases not matched to a gene: 4. This chain's CDR3 is CASSGGGVGELFF. CDR3 coding DNA: TGTGCCAGCAGCGGCGGGGGTGTCGGGGAGCTGTTTTTT.